One sample yielded the 8 T cell receptor beta chains listed below, sequenced in a study of blood T cells in healthy people across ages (dated by TCRdb to between 2014 and 2017). Library construction relied on 5' RACE. The instrument given in TCRdb is Illumina HiSeq 2500. The second PCR ran for roughly 7 to 12 cycles and used a J-beta primer mix along with a sample-barcoded 5' primer. TCRdb reprocessed the public reads (quality trimming at Q25 with fastp, clone calling with MiXCR) and kept in-frame beta chains. Entries are consolidated by CDR3 protein sequence, retaining the most common genes and DNA. Across this sample there are hundreds of thousands of distinct CDR3 sequences, with about 54% seen only once. The leading ten clones occupy over 35% of the sample. The sample was blood. The receptors originated from a man in his fifties or sixties in good health.

The chain uses TRBV10-2 and TRBJ1-4; 12 nucleotides align to TRBD1. The CDR3 is 15 amino acids. V was clipped by 6 bases and J by 12 bases; unmatched bases: 11. Germline V gives CDR1 WSHSY, CDR2 SAAADI. This CDR3 is CASRPPGTGGTELFF. The CDR3 nucleotides read TGCGCCAGCAGACCCCCAGGGACAGGGGGCACGGAACTGTTTTTT.

This chain uses TRBV24-1 with TRBJ2-2; TRBD1 aligns across 10 bases. The CDR3 contains 17 residues. V shed 3 bases, J shed 2 bases, and the junction held 5 bases outside the gene matches. The germline CDR1 and CDR2 sequences are KGHDR and SFDVKD. The CDR3 coding sequence is TGTGCCACCAGTGATCGGGGACAGGGGTTCAACACCGGGGAGCTGTTTTTT. This encodes CATSDRGQGFNTGELFF.

The chain is built from TRBV11-3 and TRBJ2-5; possibly TRBD2 for D (5 bases). Germline CDR1 reads SGHNT; CDR2 reads YENEEA. The CDR3 spans 14 residues. Trimming stripped 2 bases from V and 2 bases from J, with 9 bases between. The CDR3 here is CASSLTEVQETQYF. In DNA, the CDR3 is TGTGCCAGCAGCTTAACGGAGGTTCAAGAGACCCAGTACTTC.

V gene TRBV10-3 combines with J gene TRBJ2-3, with 10 bases fitting TRBD1. The CDR3 is 18 amino acids. With 4 bases clipped from V and 0 bases from J, the junction kept 10 bases outside the gene matches. Germline-derived CDR1 and CDR2 are ENHRY and SYGVKD. CDR3 sequence reads: CAISVPPPGQGSTDTQYF. The DNA for the CDR3 is TGTGCCATCAGTGTCCCCCCGCCGGGACAGGGGAGCACAGATACGCAGTATTTT.

J is TRBJ1-1 and V is TRBV4-1, with TRBD1 as a possible D gene (5 bases). Trimming removed 0 bases at V and 7 bases at J, with 18 bases between. The germline V gene has CDR1 MGHRA and CDR2 YSYEKL. This CDR3 is 16 amino acids long. The CDR3 DNA follows: TGCGCCAGCAGCCAAGACTCGAGGGGCGGACGGGGTGAAGCTTTCTTT. Translating it yields CASSQDSRGGRGEAFF.

This chain connects TRBV5-1 to TRBJ2-5; TRBD2 might be the D (5 bases). The CDR3 contains 16 residues. Germline V gene lookup returns CDR1 SGHRS and CDR2 YFSETQ. V lost 0 bases to trimming and J lost 0 bases, with 12 bases between them. The DNA for the CDR3 is TGCGCCAGCAGCTTGGGTGGCGGGTCGAACCAAGAGACCCAGTACTTC. Protein: CASSLGGGSNQETQYF.

A note on this clonotype: The junction departs from germline at one end; a sequencing error may be responsible. The chain carries TRBV7-2 and TRBJ2-2; possibly TRBD1 or TRBD2 for D (5 bases each). This CDR3 contains 16 residues. CDR1 and CDR2 (germline): SGHTA, FQGNSA. The CDR3 bases are TGTGCCAGCAGCACCACCGGGACCCGGGGCACCTGGGAGCTGTTTTTT. This translates into CASSTTGTRGTWELFF.

Only a few counts were recorded for this clonotype. The V gene is TRBV5-1, the J gene TRBJ2-3; no clear D gene. The CDR3 contains 12 residues. V shed 0 bases and J shed 5 bases, with 4 bases lying between them. Germline V CDR1 and CDR2: SGHRS, YFSETQ. Here the CDR3 DNA reads TGCGCCAGCAGCTTGGAAGTAGATACGCAGTATTTT. This gives the protein CASSLEVDTQYF. Drawing the rest from reference TRBV5-1 and TRBJ2-3, the complete variable domain is KAGVTQTPRYLIKTRGQQVTLSCSPISGHRSVSWYQQTPGQGLQFLFEYFSETQRNKGNFPGRFSGRQFSNSRSEMNVSTLELGDSALYLCASSLEVDTQYFGPGTRLTVL.